This TCR beta chain was obtained from a study of blood T cells in healthy people across ages. Study information: About one barcoded beta molecule was captured per two T cells (by template switching). Findings and caveats of the study: Unsorted PBMCs blocked a conclusive comparison of naive and antigen-experienced cells. Across the age range, TCR beta diversity per million T cells fell in a roughly linear way.

A second PCR, run for about 7 to 11 cycles, used a sample-barcoded 5' primer plus a J-beta primer mix. There were at least 2.5 million CDR3-containing paired-end reads obtained from each sample. One entry per CDR3 protein results from TCRdb running MiXCR on the 5' RACE reads. The data show roughly 930,000 distinct CDR3 sequences, 40% to 60% seen once. On this clonotype: The antigen remains unidentified.

The CDR3 length is 16 residues. Trimming left V 4 bases short and J 0 bases short, with 15 bases between. Per the germline V gene, CDR1 is KGHDR and CDR2 is SFDVKD. Sample: blood. The rearrangement joins TRBV24-1 to TRBJ2-7; D possibly matches TRBD1 or TRBD2 (5 bases each). This receptor was identified in a man between 25 and 39 years old in good health. CDR3 coding DNA: TGTGCCACCAGTGAGAAACCGGGACCTAACTCCTACGAGCAGTACTTC. Translation: CATSEKPGPNSYEQYF.